This T cell receptor (beta chain) was recovered during a study of cytomegalovirus exposure and HLA in healthy donors. The study ran its PCR with 60 Vbeta and 13 Jbeta primers. Only in-frame clones appear in the TCRdb table, and some are missing; sequencing was by immunoSEQ multiplex PCR. The sample has approximately 150,000 clones, approximately 67% seen once. General study findings and limits: From TCR beta sequences, most subjects' HLA-A and HLA-B alleles were reportedly predicted accurately. Follow-up analysis seemed to connect common viral pathogens with several of the most significant clusters identified. The authors later linked a missense DCLRE1C variant to TCR beta V- and J-gene trimming. Reported performance of the classifier showed diagnosis of cytomegalovirus status with high specificity and sensitivity.

Between the trimmed V and J ends, which lost 8 bases and 5 bases, there was a span of 21 bases. The CDR3 length is 15 residues. Germline V gene lookup returns CDR1 SGHTA and CDR2 FQGNSA. As to this clone: Its antigen is not known.

What was sequenced was PBMCs. This TCR was sampled from a young woman in good health and CMV-seropositive. This chain uses TRBV7-2 with TRBJ2-5; tentative D call: TRBD1 (6 bases). The chain's CDR3 is CASAPFGGRGETQYF. The DNA for the CDR3 is TGTGCCAGCGCCCCCTTTGGGGGCAGGGGCGAGACCCAGTACTTC.